This T cell receptor beta chain was obtained from a study of T cell repertoires in cytomegalovirus infection. Findings of the study overall: In two of eight donors, the top clonotype was HLA-C-restricted CMV-specific.

In regard to this clonotype: Antigen unknown.

TCRdb redid the calling of the reads with MiXCR, one entry per CDR3 protein. The table includes some 320,000 distinct CDR3 sequences, around 9.5% detected once. The source is a human donor in good health (CMV status not recorded). Some clones in this sample may be carry-over from other donors' samples. The sequencing input was PBMCs.

The CDR3 here is CSAREPLGLSLHF. CDR3 coding DNA: TGCAGTGCTAGAGAACCCTTGGGGTTATCCCTCCACTTT. The chain employs TRBV20-1 and TRBJ1-6; no clear D gene. Germline V gene sequence: CDR1 DFQATT, CDR2 SNEGSKA (reference sequence). The CDR3 consists of 13 residues. V was pared by 0 bases and J by 14 bases, with 14 bases between.